The T cell receptor (beta chain) under discussion was sequenced for a study of T cell repertoires in cytomegalovirus infection. With 2 bases removed from V and 0 bases from J, the gap between germline ends came to 10 bases. CDR3 size: 15 residues. Germline V lookup: CDR1 SGHTA, CDR2 FQGNSA. TCRdb reprocessed the reads with MiXCR, giving one entry per CDR3 protein. The repertoire consists of 180,000 or so distinct CDR3 sequences, with roughly a sixth occurring once and the leading ten covering about 23%. The TCR sequence derives from a human donor in good health (CMV status not recorded). Some clones in this sample may be carry-over from other donors' samples. The gene calls are TRBV7-2 and TRBJ1-2; D perhaps matches TRBD1 (6 bases). Specimen: CD8+ T cells from PBMCs. CDR3 region: CASSLWTDPNYGYTF. DNA of the CDR3: TGTGCCAGCAGCTTATGGACAGATCCTAACTATGGCTACACCTTC.